This TCR beta chain derives from a study of early T cells in non-severe SARS-CoV-2 infection. Across the whole study: The input, bulk RNA from unsorted whole blood, was sequenced, and chains were unpaired.

This clonotype has at least ten counts. Its antigen is still unknown. The study, taken as a whole, reports: VDJdb-based matching was biased toward anti-spike CD8 responses and missed private and CD4 specificities.

Unique molecular identifiers tagged individual cDNA molecules. TCRdb re-analysed the 5' RACE reads in MiXCR, keeping a single row per CDR3 protein. This table holds about 60,000 distinct CDR3 sequences, 8% to 10% found once. This CDR3 contains 15 residues. J gave up 2 bases and V 6 bases, and 8 bases lay outside the gene matches. This receptor was identified in an adult who was a healthcare worker with PCR-confirmed SARS-CoV-2 infection or an uninfected control (not recorded which). This chain joins TRBV12-3 or TRBV12-4 and TRBJ2-3; 7 nucleotides line up with TRBD1. The specimen sequenced was whole blood. The CDR3 DNA follows: TGTGCCAGCAGCACCCGGGACAGACTCACAGATACGCAGTATTTT. Amino acid sequence: CASSTRDRLTDTQYF.